These 10 T cell receptor beta chains were all obtained from the same sample, sequenced in a study of blood T cell repertoires in COVID-19. Using immunoSEQ multiplex PCR, the repertoire was profiled, and TCRdb retains in-frame clones only, with some absent. The profile shows about 240,000 clones, roughly nine tenths of them singletons. The sequenced material came from peripheral blood. Receptors originate from a man aged 60 to 75 with acute or convalescent COVID-19.

V usage is TRBV19 and J usage is TRBJ2-7; D not resolved. With 8 bases removed from V and 0 bases from J, the gap between germline ends came to 17 bases. This CDR3 is 15 amino acids long. From germline, CDR1 is LNHDA and CDR2 SQIVND (reference sequence). CDR3 in amino acids: CASSNLGENSYEQYF. Here the CDR3 DNA reads TGTGCCAGTTCTAATTTGGGCGAAAACTCCTACGAGCAGTACTTC.

V is TRBV14 and J is TRBJ2-1, with TRBD2 identical over 9 bases. V lost 3 bases, J lost 1 base, and 4 bases stayed unmatched. Germline V lookup: CDR1 SGHDN, CDR2 FVKESK. CDR3 length: 16 residues. The CDR3 DNA reads as TGTGCCAGCAGCCACATTAGCGGGAGTTCCTACAATGAGCAGTTCTTC. Protein product: CASSHISGSSYNEQFF.

The chain carries TRBV27 and TRBJ2-3; 8 bases are shared with TRBD2. Germline values: CDR1 MNHEY, CDR2 SMNVEV (reference sequence). The CDR3 is 17 residues long. V was pared by 5 bases and J by 1 base, with 11 bases of the junction left unmatched. As DNA, the CDR3 is TGTGCCAGCAGTCCCCGGGGAGCGGGAGTCGGCACAGATACGCAGTATTTT. Its translation: CASSPRGAGVGTDTQYF.

The V and J genes are TRBV9 and TRBJ1-2; TRBD1 matches at 8 bases. The J segment lost 2 bases and the V segment lost 3 bases, leaving 3 bases of the junction unmatched. The CDR3 is 14 amino acids. The germline gives CDR1 SGDLS, CDR2 YYNGEE. CDR3 DNA sequence: TGTGCCAGCAGCGCTACAGGGGGAAACTATGGCTACACCTTC. Translated, it gives CASSATGGNYGYTF.

The rearrangement joins TRBV6-2 or TRBV6-3 to TRBJ1-1, with D perhaps TRBD1 (6 bases). Trimming removed 7 bases at V and 1 base at J, with 13 bases between. Germline V gene data show CDR1 as MNHEY and CDR2 as SVGEGT. This CDR3 has 14 residues. CDR3 in DNA: TGTGCCAGCACCCCAGGGGTGGCGAACACTGAAGCTTTCTTT. Protein: CASTPGVANTEAFF.

The rearrangement links TRBV14 to TRBJ2-5; TRBD1 matches 9 bases. Per germline, CDR1 SGHDN and CDR2 FVKESK. The CDR3 is made up of 22 amino acids. V shed 2 bases, J shed 1 base, and the junction held 23 bases outside the gene matches. The DNA for the CDR3 is TGTGCCAGCAGCCAAAAGGGGGTCGCGGGACAGGGAATCCGAAGGGCCCAAGAGACCCAGTACTTC. Protein: CASSQKGVAGQGIRRAQETQYF.

This chain connects TRBV24-1 to TRBJ2-5; 7 nucleotides align to TRBD1. The V and J ends lost 3 bases and 3 bases, in that order; junction bases with no gene match: 6. The CDR3 sequence is 15 residues long. Germline-derived CDR1 and CDR2 are KGHDR and SFDVKD. The CDR3 DNA reads as TGTGCCACCAGTGATCCCGGGACAGCTGAAGAGACCCAGTACTTC. This sequence encodes CATSDPGTAEETQYF.

Points on this clone: Other DNA sequences in this specimen translate into the identical CDR3. V usage is TRBV28 and J usage is TRBJ1-2; TRBD1 matches 7 bases. The CDR3 is made up of 13 amino acids. CDR1 is MDHEN, CDR2 SYDVKM, per germline. V lost 6 bases to trimming and J lost 3 bases; unmatched junction nucleotides: 4. The DNA for the CDR3 is TGTGCCAGCAGCCGGGACAGATACTATGGCTACACCTTC. This codes for CASSRDRYYGYTF.

The genes are TRBV30 and TRBJ1-1, with D hard to call. Germline assignment: CDR1 GTSNPN and CDR2 SVGIG (reference sequence). V dropped 4 bases and J dropped 1 base, with 13 bases sitting between them. This CDR3 region has 14 residues. The CDR3: CAWISGRGNTEAFF. Here the CDR3 DNA reads TGTGCCTGGATTTCCGGGCGGGGGAACACTGAAGCTTTCTTT. Supplemented by reference TRBV30 and TRBJ1-1, the full variable domain reads SQTIHQWPATLVQPVGSPLSLECTVEGTSNPNLYWYRQAAGRGLQLLFYSVGIGQISSEVPQNLSASRPQDRQFILSSKKLLLSDSGFYLCAWISGRGNTEAFFGQGTRLTVV.

J is TRBJ2-1 and V is TRBV30, with 12 bases fitting TRBD2. V lost 3 bases and J lost 8; bases outside the gene matches: 2. The CDR3 totals 13 residues. The V gene's germline CDR1 is GTSNPN and CDR2 SVGIG (reference sequence). CDR3 DNA: TGTGCCTGGAGGCCTAGCGGGAGGGATGAGCAGTTCTTC. Translation gives CAWRPSGRDEQFF.